These 3 T cell receptor beta chains were sequenced from one sample in a study of blood T cell repertoires in COVID-19. Some clones are missing from TCRdb's copy, which holds only in-frame ones; the method was immunoSEQ multiplex PCR. The sample has approximately 18,000 clones; 85% to 90% are singletons. Sequencing input: peripheral blood. The receptors shown here come from a human donor with active COVID-19. The donor label of this sample is uncertain.

This sequence joins TRBV19 and TRBJ2-7; D uncertain. Germline CDR1 LNHDA, CDR2 SQIVND (reference sequence). The CDR3 has 14 amino acids. Trimming stripped 9 bases from V and 2 bases from J, with 17 bases between. The DNA for the CDR3 is TGTGCCAGAACCGTAGTGTTCATCACCTACGAGCAGTACTTC. This codes for CARTVVFITYEQYF.

The rearrangement uses TRBV7-6 and TRBJ1-6, with 10 bases identical to TRBD1. Losses at the gene ends were 0 bases for V and 8 bases for J; bases not matched to a gene: 7. The CDR3 has 17 amino acids. Germline V gene data show CDR1 as SGHVS and CDR2 as FNYEAQ. The CDR3 bases are TGTGCCAGCAGCTTAGCTCCTGGACAGGGGGGATATTCACCCCTCCACTTT. It specifies CASSLAPGQGGYSPLHF.

The chain is built from TRBV25-1 and TRBJ2-1, with 11 bases lining up with TRBD2. Germline CDR1 is MGHDK and CDR2 is SYGVNS. The CDR3 has 16 amino acids. The J segment lost 4 bases and the V segment lost 6 bases, leaving 8 bases of the junction unmatched. DNA of the CDR3: TGTGCCAGCAGCCTACTTACTAGCGGGGGTTACAATGAGCAGTTCTTC. Residues: CASSLLTSGGYNEQFF.